The entry below describes one T cell receptor (beta chain). V shed 5 bases, J shed 3 bases, and the junction held 4 bases outside the gene matches. This CDR3 has 14 residues. Germline V lookup: CDR1 SEHNR, CDR2 FQNEAQ (reference sequence). Per the authors' pipeline: ImmunoSEQ gave junction-only sequences without quality scores, so filtering differed. TCRdb's table, derived via immunoSEQ multiplex PCR, lists solely in-frame clones and lacks some. Clone size and the V and J calls come from that table; the DNA yielded D and trimming. The data hold some 470,000 clones, with 76% observed a single time. These data come from a study of shared clonotypes between healthy human individuals.

The sequenced sample was PBMCs. This TCR was sampled from a woman between 35 and 50 years old in good health. Some clones in this sample may be carry-over from other donors' samples. The genes are TRBV7-9 and TRBJ2-7; 10 bases map to TRBD1. CDR3 protein: CASSARDRGYEQYF. The CDR3 DNA sequence: TGTGCCAGCAGCGCCCGGGACAGGGGCTACGAGCAGTACTTC.